Given below is one T cell receptor beta chain in context. Its antigen remains unknown. Investigators isolated RNA and reverse transcribed it into cDNA to act as the sequencing template. Produced via immunoSEQ multiplex PCR; TCRdb's table is partial and in-frame only. The sample holds about 220,000 clones; under 60% are singletons and the top ten take 1.6%. This sample was taken from a study of CD8+ T cells in alopecia areata. Study conclusions and caveats: Under tofacitinib, numerous expanded lesional clonotypes remained detectable in scalp and blood. Scalp clonality and expanded CD8+ clones among the top 100 were significantly decreased by tofacitinib.

Per the germline V gene, CDR1 is SGHTA and CDR2 is FQGNSA. The V end was cut by 0 bases, the J end by 3 bases, with 0 bases between. CDR3 length equals 12 residues. Described treatment: oral pan-JAK inhibitor, 5-10 mg twice daily. The V call is TRBV7-2, the J call TRBJ1-5; D not resolved. The origin of this receptor is a human donor with alopecia areata. Sequences were derived from CD4+ T cells sorted from blood, sampled at week 4, from a patient treated with tofacitinib. CDR3 residues: CASSLANQPQHF. CDR3 nucleotide sequence: TGTGCCAGCAGCTTAGCCAATCAGCCCCAGCATTTT.